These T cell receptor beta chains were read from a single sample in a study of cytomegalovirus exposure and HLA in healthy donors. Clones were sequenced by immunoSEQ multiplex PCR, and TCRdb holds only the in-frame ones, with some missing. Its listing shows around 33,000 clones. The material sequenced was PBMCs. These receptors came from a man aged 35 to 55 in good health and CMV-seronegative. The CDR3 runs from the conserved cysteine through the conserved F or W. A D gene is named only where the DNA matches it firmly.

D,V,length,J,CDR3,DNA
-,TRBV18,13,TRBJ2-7,CASSPQDFYEQYF,TGTGCCAGCTCACCACAGGACTTCTACGAGCAGTACTTC
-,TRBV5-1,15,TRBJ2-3,CASSAYGVSADTQYF,TGCGCCAGCAGCGCCTACGGGGTGTCGGCAGATACGCAGTATTTT
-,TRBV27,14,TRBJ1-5,CASSLLRGNQPQHF,TGTGCCAGCAGTTTATTGCGAGGTAATCAGCCCCAGCATTTT
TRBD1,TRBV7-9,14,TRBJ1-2,CASSNGQGTSGYTF,TGTGCCAGCAGCAATGGACAGGGGACATCCGGCTACACCTTC
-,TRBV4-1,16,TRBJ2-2,CASSQKPLRNTGELFF,TGCGCCAGCAGCCAAAAGCCCCTGCGGAACACCGGGGAGCTGTTTTTT
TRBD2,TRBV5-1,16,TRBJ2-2,CASSFSEAGGAGELFF,TGCGCCAGCAGCTTTAGCGAAGCGGGAGGAGCCGGGGAGCTGTTTTTT
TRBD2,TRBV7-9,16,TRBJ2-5,CASSLGGTSGSETQYF,TGTGCCAGCAGCTTAGGGGGTACTAGCGGGAGTGAGACCCAGTACTTC
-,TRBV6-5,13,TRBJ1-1,CASSTSMNTEAFF,TGTGCCAGCAGCACGAGCATGAACACTGAAGCTTTCTTT
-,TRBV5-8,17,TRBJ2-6,CASSLSRGLSGANVLTF,TGTGCCAGCAGCTTGTCCCGGGGACTTTCTGGGGCCAACGTCCTGACTTTC
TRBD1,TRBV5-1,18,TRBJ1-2,CASTKTGTGIVPGYGYTF,TGCGCCAGCACAAAAACCGGGACAGGGATTGTACCCGGCTATGGCTACACCTTC
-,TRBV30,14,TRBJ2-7,CAWSLGGWVYEQYF,TGTGCCTGGAGTCTCGGCGGGTGGGTCTACGAGCAGTACTTC
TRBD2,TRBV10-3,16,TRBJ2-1,CAITENGTSQAREQFF,TGTGCCATCACCGAAAATGGGACTAGCCAAGCAAGGGAGCAGTTCTTC
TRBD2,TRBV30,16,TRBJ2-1,CAWTTKRLALYNEQFF,TGTGCCTGGACAACCAAACGACTAGCGCTATACAATGAGCAGTTCTTC
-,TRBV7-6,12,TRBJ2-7,CASSLQGYEQYF,TGTGCCAGCAGCTTACAGGGCTACGAGCAGTACTTC
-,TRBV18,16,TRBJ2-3,CASSPRGRGLTDTQYF,TGTGCCAGCTCACCAAGGGGACGGGGACTCACAGATACGCAGTATTTT
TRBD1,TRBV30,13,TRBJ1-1,CAWSRDRDTEAFF,TGTGCCTGGAGTCGGGACAGGGACACTGAAGCTTTCTTT
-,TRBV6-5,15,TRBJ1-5,CASSVSGRLGQPQHF,TGTGCCAGCAGCGTTTCAGGGCGCTTAGGTCAGCCCCAGCATTTT
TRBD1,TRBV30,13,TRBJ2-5,CAWSLNRGGTQYF,TGTGCCTGGAGTTTAAACAGGGGCGGGACCCAGTACTTC
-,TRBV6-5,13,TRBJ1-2,CASSPGSSYGYTF,TGTGCCAGCAGTCCGGGGTCCTCCTATGGCTACACCTTC
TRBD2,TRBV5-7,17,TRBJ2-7,CASRPGLAGGPGYEQYF,TGTGCCAGCAGACCGGGACTAGCGGGAGGGCCGGGTTACGAGCAGTACTTC
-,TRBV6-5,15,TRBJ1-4,CASSYRLQSYEKLFF,TGTGCCAGCAGTTACAGGCTACAGTCGTATGAAAAACTGTTTTTT
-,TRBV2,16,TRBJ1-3,CASSVGPSGGGNTIYF,TGTGCCAGCAGCGTTGGGCCCTCGGGAGGTGGAAACACCATATATTTT
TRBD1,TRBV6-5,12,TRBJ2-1,CASTDRGGEQFF,TGTGCCAGCACCGACAGGGGTGGGGAGCAGTTCTTC
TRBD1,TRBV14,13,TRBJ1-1,CASSQGQGVLSFF,TGTGCCAGCAGCCAAGGACAGGGGGTCTTAAGCTTCTTT
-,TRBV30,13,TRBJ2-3,CAWQQGSTDTQYF,TGTGCCTGGCAACAGGGTAGCACAGATACGCAGTATTTT
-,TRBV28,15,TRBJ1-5,CASSFDPAGGQPQHF,TGTGCCAGCAGTTTCGACCCAGCCGGCGGTCAGCCCCAGCATTTT
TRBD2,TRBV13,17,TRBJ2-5,CASSLVGLAGVEETQYF,TGTGCCAGCAGCTTAGTGGGCCTAGCGGGAGTCGAAGAGACCCAGTACTTC
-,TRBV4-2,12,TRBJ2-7,CASSRQTSEQYF,TGTGCCAGCAGCCGCCAGACTAGCGAGCAGTACTTC
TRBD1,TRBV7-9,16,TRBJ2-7,CASTDSGGQGAYEQYF,TGTGCCAGCACCGATTCGGGTGGGCAGGGGGCCTACGAGCAGTACTTC
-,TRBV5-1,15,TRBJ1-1,CASSPGSGVNTEAFF,TGCGCCAGCAGCCCGGGGTCAGGGGTGAACACTGAAGCTTTCTTT
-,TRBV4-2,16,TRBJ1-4,CASSQETGVGNEKLFF,TGTGCCAGCAGCCAAGAAACCGGGGTGGGGAATGAAAAACTGTTTTTT
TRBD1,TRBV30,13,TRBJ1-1,CAWARGMNTEAFF,TGTGCCTGGGCCAGGGGGATGAACACTGAAGCTTTCTTT
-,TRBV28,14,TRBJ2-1,CASSKPQGANEQFF,TGTGCCAGCAGTAAACCCCAGGGTGCTAATGAGCAGTTCTTC
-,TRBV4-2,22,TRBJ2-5,CASSPYKRGTGPPGTRKETQYF,TGTGCCAGCAGCCCTTATAAACGCGGGACAGGGCCACCCGGGACTAGAAAAGAGACCCAGTACTTC
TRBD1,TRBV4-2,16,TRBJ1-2,CASSQEKGTGTIGYTF,TGTGCCAGCAGCCAAGAGAAGGGGACAGGGACCATCGGCTACACCTTC
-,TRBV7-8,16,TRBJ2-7,CASSSFRGRGGYEQYF,TGTGCCAGCAGCTCATTTAGGGGGAGGGGGGGTTACGAGCAGTACTTC
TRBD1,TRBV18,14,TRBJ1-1,CASSQGTGGFEAFF,TGTGCCAGCTCACAGGGGACAGGGGGGTTTGAAGCTTTCTTT
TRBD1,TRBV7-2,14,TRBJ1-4,CASSSDRGGEKLFF,TGTGCCAGCAGCTCGGACAGGGGTGGTGAAAAACTGTTTTTT
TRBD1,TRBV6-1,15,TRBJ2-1,CASRTPGQGLNEQFF,TGTGCCAGCAGGACCCCGGGACAGGGGTTAAATGAGCAGTTCTTC
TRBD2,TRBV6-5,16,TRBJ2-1,CASSYSGGSGYNEQFF,TGTGCCAGCAGTTACTCGGGCGGGAGTGGGTACAATGAGCAGTTCTTC
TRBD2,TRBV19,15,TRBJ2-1,CASSIAASGYNEQFF,TGTGCCAGTAGTATCGCGGCTAGCGGATACAATGAGCAGTTCTTC
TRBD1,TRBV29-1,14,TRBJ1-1,CSVTPGQMNTEAFF,TGCAGCGTTACCCCGGGACAGATGAACACTGAAGCTTTCTTT
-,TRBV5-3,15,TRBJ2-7,CARSSTGCMVLEQYF,TGTGCCAGAAGCTCGACGGGGTGTATGGTTCTCGAGCAGTACTTC
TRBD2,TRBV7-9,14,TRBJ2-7,CASSTGTSGDEQYF,TGTGCCAGCAGCACCGGGACTAGCGGCGACGAGCAGTACTTC
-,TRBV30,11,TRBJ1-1,CAWSPLTEAFF,TGTGCCTGGAGCCCCCTTACTGAAGCTTTCTTT
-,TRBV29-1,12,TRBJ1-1,CSAKVPGQKAFF,TGCAGCGCTAAGGTCCCCGGACAGAAAGCTTTCTTT
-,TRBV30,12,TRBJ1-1,CAWGQMNTEAFF,TGTGCCTGGGGACAGATGAACACTGAAGCTTTCTTT
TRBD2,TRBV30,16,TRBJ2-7,CAWSVGLAGETDEQYF,TGTGCCTGGAGTGTGGGACTAGCGGGAGAAACTGATGAGCAGTACTTC
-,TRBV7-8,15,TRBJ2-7,CASSLQGGLRGEQYF,TGTGCCAGCAGCCTACAGGGGGGGCTTAGGGGCGAGCAGTACTTC
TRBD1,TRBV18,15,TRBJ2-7,CASSPYTGEYYEQYF,TGTGCCAGCTCACCTTACACAGGGGAGTACTACGAGCAGTACTTC
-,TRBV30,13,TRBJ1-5,CAWSKTELEPQHF,TGTGCCTGGAGTAAGACGGAGCTTGAGCCCCAGCATTTT